This T cell receptor beta chain emerged from a study of blood T cell repertoires in COVID-19. Whole-study context: T cells, B-cell-depleted T cells, or PBMCs supplied cDNA or gDNA.

Participants were aged roughly 18 to 90 years, lived in 25 or so US areas, and enrolled virtually. Assignments of participants to cohorts depended upon their own reported clinical history. All recovered Cohort 3 donors got two negative PCRs, got clearance, or saw symptom resolution. Produced via immunoSEQ multiplex PCR; TCRdb's table is partial and in-frame only. Of about 320,000 clones listed, 75% to 90% were seen once; the top ten hold 5%. This clone was recorded a few times. The sequenced sample consisted of PBMCs or T cells enriched from blood (not recorded which). This clonotype was sampled from a man aged 25-40 years who had recovered from COVID-19.

The DNA of the CDR3 is TGTGCCAGTATCCTCGGGACAGGGGGGAACCAGCCCCAGCATTTT. Translated, it gives CASILGTGGNQPQHF. This sequence joins TRBV19 and TRBJ1-5; 11 bases agree with TRBD1. The V gene's germline CDR1 is LNHDA and CDR2 SQIVND (reference sequence). The CDR3 covers 15 residues. V was pared by 7 bases and J by 7 bases, with 9 bases of the junction left unmatched.